A single sample gave rise to the 32 T cell receptor beta chains below, sequenced in a study of cytomegalovirus exposure and HLA in healthy donors. Method: immunoSEQ multiplex PCR; TCRdb's copy keeps in-frame clones and lacks some. The repertoire holds some 150,000 clones, roughly 93% seen once, with over 1.5% in the top ten. The sequencing sample was made of PBMCs. These receptors all come from a man between 18 and 29 years old in good health and CMV-seropositive.

The chain is built from TRBV6-1 and TRBJ2-7; D is possibly TRBD2 (5 bases). Trimming removed 7 bases from V and 1 base from J, with 8 bases in between. The CDR3 covers 12 residues. Per the germline V gene, CDR1 is MNHNS and CDR2 is SASEGT. CDR3 bases: TGTGCCAGCACGGGGTCGTCCTACGAGCAGTACTTC. Translation gives CASTGSSYEQYF.

The chain couples TRBV25-1 to TRBJ2-2, with 9 bases lining up with TRBD2. This CDR3 region has 15 residues. Germline V gene sequence: CDR1 MGHDK, CDR2 SYGVNS. The trim removed 2 bases at V and 6 bases at J, leaving 4 bases unmatched. In DNA, the CDR3 is TGTGCCAGCAGTGAAACAGCGGGAGGTCCCGGGGAGCTGTTTTTT. This encodes CASSETAGGPGELFF.

The V and J genes are TRBV30 and TRBJ1-2, with 10 bases lining up with TRBD1. There are 14 residues in the CDR3. V trimming: 0 bases; J trimming: 4 bases; junction bases outside the gene matches: 2. Germline CDR1 is GTSNPN and CDR2 is SVGIG (reference sequence). CDR3 loop: CAWSVRDRGYGYTF. The CDR3 DNA is TGTGCCTGGAGTGTACGGGACAGGGGCTATGGCTACACCTTC.

Here the CDR3 DNA reads TGTGCCAGCAGTTTTGGCCAGGGGCGCACCGGGGAGCTGTTTTTT. The encoded protein is CASSFGQGRTGELFF. The chain is built from TRBV27 and TRBJ2-2; weak D call: TRBD1 (6 bases). This CDR3 comprises 15 residues. Germline lookup yields CDR1 MNHEY and CDR2 SMNVEV (reference sequence). V was pared by 3 bases and J by 4 bases, with 12 bases between.

The rearrangement uses TRBV29-1 and TRBJ2-1, with D uncertain. The CDR3 is 11 residues long. Trimming left V 5 bases short and J 7 bases short, with 9 bases between. In germline, CDR1 is SQVTM, CDR2 ANQGSEA. Here the CDR3 reads CSVLRLNEQFF. The CDR3 DNA reads as TGCAGCGTTCTTCGGTTAAATGAGCAGTTCTTC.

The rearrangement links TRBV5-4 to TRBJ2-4; TRBD2 might be the D (6 bases). Trimming stripped 3 bases from V and 0 bases from J, with 13 bases between. Germline CDR1 and CDR2: SGHNT and YYREEE (reference sequence). The CDR3 has 16 residues. CDR3 in DNA: TGTGCCAGCAGCTCGGTCGGAGGGCTAGCCAAAAACATTCAGTACTTC. It is translated as CASSSVGGLAKNIQYF.

V usage is TRBV7-6 and J usage is TRBJ2-6; the D gene is possibly TRBD1 (6 bases). The germline V gene encodes CDR1 SGHVS and CDR2 FNYEAQ. V lost 5 bases, J lost 0 bases, and 11 bases lay in between. CDR3 length equals 16 residues. The chain's CDR3 is CASSPQGNSGANVLTF. Written as DNA, the CDR3 is TGTGCCAGCAGCCCCCAGGGGAACTCTGGGGCCAACGTCCTGACTTTC.

This clone was counted once. V gene TRBV4-1 combines with J gene TRBJ2-2, with D maybe TRBD1 (5 bases). Trimming shortened V by 0 bases and J by 1 base, and 18 bases separated the two germline ends. The CDR3 runs to 19 residues. Germline assignment: CDR1 MGHRA and CDR2 YSYEKL. The chain's CDR3 is CASSQESGFGAKNTGELFF. The CDR3 DNA reads as TGCGCCAGCAGCCAAGAATCAGGGTTTGGCGCCAAGAACACCGGGGAGCTGTTTTTT.

This chain connects TRBV5-4 to TRBJ1-6; the D gene is possibly TRBD1 (6 bases). The CDR3 length is 15 residues. V lost 0 bases, J lost 7 bases, and 11 bases lay in between. Germline loops: CDR1 SGHNT, CDR2 YYREEE (reference sequence). The CDR3 is CASSLDHTGNSPLHF. In DNA, the CDR3 is TGTGCCAGCAGCTTGGACCATACAGGGAATTCACCCCTCCACTTT.

The rearrangement uses TRBV7-9 and TRBJ2-3; 12 bases are a match to TRBD2. Losses at the gene ends were 5 bases for V and 7 bases for J; bases not matched to a gene: 7. The CDR3 covers 15 residues. Germline V gene sequence: CDR1 SEHNR, CDR2 FQNEAQ (reference sequence). CDR3 in amino acids: CASSAYRTSGNTQYF. As DNA, the CDR3 is TGTGCCAGCAGCGCCTATCGGACTAGCGGGAATACGCAGTATTTT.

This chain connects TRBV28 to TRBJ2-3; TRBD2 is a possible D gene (6 bases). The ends were cut back, 2 bases at V and 4 bases at J, with 7 bases in the middle. CDR3 length: 13 residues. CDR1 and CDR2 (germline): MDHEN, SYDVKM. As DNA, the CDR3 is TGTGCCAGCAGTTTAACGGGAGCAGATACGCAGTATTTT. Its translation is CASSLTGADTQYF.

This chain uses TRBV6-6 with TRBJ2-7; TRBD2 aligns across 7 bases. The germline CDR1 and CDR2 sequences are MNHNY and SVGAGI (reference sequence). CDR3 length: 15 residues. The V segment lost 6 bases and the J segment 0 bases; nucleotides outside the gene matches: 8. In DNA form, the CDR3 reads TGTGCCAGCAGCCCGAGGGTAGCGGGCTCCTACGAGCAGTACTTC. This gives the protein CASSPRVAGSYEQYF.

Notes on this clone: A junction boundary mismatches the germline segment, possibly from a read error. This chain joins TRBV10-2 and TRBJ2-7; 9 bases match TRBD2. CDR3 length equals 13 residues. The V gene's germline CDR1 is WSHSY and CDR2 SAAADI. CDR3 region: CASSDSPAGGILF. The CDR3 nucleotides are TGCGCCAGCAGTGACTCCCCAGCGGGAGGAATTCTCTTC.

The chain has TRBV30 and TRBJ2-6, with 7 positions matching TRBD2. CDR1 is GTSNPN and CDR2 is SVGIG in the germline V gene (reference sequence). The CDR3 has 13 residues. V shed 5 bases and J 4 bases; nucleotides not matched to a gene: 2. In DNA form, the CDR3 reads TGTGCCTGGGCTAGCGGCGGGGCCAACGTCCTGACTTTC. Its protein is CAWASGGANVLTF.

The sample holds one count of this clone. V and J are TRBV28 and TRBJ1-1; no firm D call. The CDR3 consists of 14 residues. The germline V gene encodes CDR1 MDHEN and CDR2 SYDVKM. The CDR3 reads CASDRLLPNTEAFF. In DNA, the CDR3 is TGTGCTTCTGATCGACTCCTACCGAACACTGAAGCTTTCTTT.

The chain has TRBV27 and TRBJ2-7, with 13 bases lining up with TRBD2. V was clipped by 5 bases and J by 5 bases; unmatched bases: 9. The CDR3 is 16 amino acids. Germline V lookup: CDR1 MNHEY, CDR2 SMNVEV (reference sequence). The CDR3 DNA reads TGTGCCAGCAGTACTTGGGGACTAGCGGGATCTGACGAGCAGTACTTC. Its translation: CASSTWGLAGSDEQYF.

This clone was observed a few times. The gene calls are TRBV27 and TRBJ2-7, with 9 bases lining up with TRBD2. Trimming at V came to 2 bases and at J to 9 bases, leaving 14 bases not matched to a gene. The germline V gene has CDR1 MNHEY and CDR2 SMNVEV (reference sequence). The CDR3 loop spans 16 amino acids. This CDR3 reads CASSLTVSGREGSQYF. The CDR3 DNA reads as TGTGCCAGCAGTTTAACTGTGAGTGGGCGGGAGGGTTCGCAGTACTTC.

The chain employs TRBV5-6 and TRBJ2-7; D may be TRBD2 (7 bases). CDR1 and CDR2 from the germline V gene are SGHDT and YYEEEE. V was clipped by 1 base and J by 7 bases, with 18 bases between them. This CDR3 is 15 amino acids long. The CDR3 loop is CASSLRGGSTGEQYF. In DNA, the CDR3 is TGTGCCAGCAGCTTGCGGGGCGGGAGTACAGGGGAGCAGTACTTC.

J is TRBJ2-3 and V is TRBV30, with 9 bases identical to TRBD1. J lost 5 bases, V lost 2 bases, and 8 bases had no gene match. The CDR3 runs to 15 residues. CDR1 and CDR2 from the germline V gene are GTSNPN and SVGIG (reference sequence). The CDR3, as DNA: TGTGCCTGGAGTTCCACAGGGGGCAGTGGAGATACGCAGTATTTT. It translates to CAWSSTGGSGDTQYF.

The chain recombines TRBV2 with TRBJ2-1; 8 bases align to TRBD1. There are 14 residues in the CDR3. Germline CDR1 and CDR2: SNHLY and FYNNEI. The CDR3 here is CGRESGQGYNEQFF. In nucleotides, the CDR3 is TGTGGGAGAGAAAGTGGACAGGGTTACAATGAGCAGTTCTTC.

The V call is TRBV5-6, the J call TRBJ2-1; possible D gene TRBD1, 6 bases. The germline gives CDR1 SGHDT, CDR2 YYEEEE. This CDR3 has 14 residues. Between the trimmed V and J ends, which lost 3 bases and 7 bases, there was a span of 14 bases. DNA of the CDR3: TGTGCCAGCAGCTGGTTTGCCAGGGGTAATGAGCAGTTCTTC. Translated, it gives CASSWFARGNEQFF.

This chain connects TRBV7-9 to TRBJ2-3; tentative D call: TRBD1 (6 bases). Germline V gives CDR1 SEHNR, CDR2 FQNEAQ (reference sequence). V was cut by 1 base and J by 1 base, with 12 bases left in between. The CDR3 is made up of 16 amino acids. As DNA, the CDR3 is TGTGCCAGCAGCTTAGACCCAGGGGACGGCACAGATACGCAGTATTTT. Its translation: CASSLDPGDGTDTQYF. The whole variable domain, remainder taken from reference TRBV7-9 and TRBJ2-3, is DTGVSQNPRHKITKRGQNVTFRCDPISEHNRLYWYRQTLGQGPEFLTYFQNEAQLEKSRLLSDRFSAERPKGSFSTLEIQRTEQGDSAMYLCASSLDPGDGTDTQYFGPGTRLTVL.

The V gene is TRBV5-1, the J gene TRBJ2-1; the match to TRBD2 covers 12 bases. J lost 8 bases, V lost 2 bases, and 5 bases had no gene match. CDR3 length equals 15 residues. Germline CDR1 reads SGHRS; CDR2 reads YFSETQ. The CDR3 DNA reads as TGCGCCAGCAGCTTTGGACTAGCGGGAATCGATGAGCAGTTCTTC. Its translation: CASSFGLAGIDEQFF.

The chain recombines TRBV27 with TRBJ2-1; a weak D match, TRBD1 (5 bases). The CDR3 loop spans 12 amino acids. In germline, CDR1 is MNHEY, CDR2 SMNVEV (reference sequence). Trimming cost V 7 bases and J 9 bases, with 13 bases left between them. The CDR3 nucleotides read TGTGCCAGCATCAGGGTGGATGGTGAGCAGTTCTTC. Its protein product is CASIRVDGEQFF.

The rearrangement joins TRBV29-1 to TRBJ1-3, with D unresolved. Germline V gene data show CDR1 as SQVTM and CDR2 as ANQGSEA. Trimming removed 5 bases from V and 0 bases from J, with 2 bases in between. There are 11 residues in the CDR3. The CDR3 loop is CSVYSGNTIYF. The CDR3 DNA is TGCAGCGTTTACTCTGGAAACACCATATATTTT.

This chain joins TRBV5-1 and TRBJ1-1; possible D gene TRBD1, 5 bases. Trimming took 0 bases from V and 2 from J, leaving 8 bases between them. The CDR3 is made up of 14 amino acids. Germline values: CDR1 SGHRS, CDR2 YFSETQ. The CDR3, as DNA: TGCGCCAGCAGCTTGGACCAGGGTAACACTGAAGCTTTCTTT. The encoded protein is CASSLDQGNTEAFF.

The rearrangement joins TRBV4-1 to TRBJ2-7, with 9 bases lining up with TRBD1. The CDR3 loop spans 17 amino acids. Germline V gene lookup returns CDR1 MGHRA and CDR2 YSYEKL. After removal of 2 bases from V and 2 bases from J, the junction contained 10 bases not matched to a gene. The DNA for the CDR3 is TGCGCCAGCAGCCAAAGGCTTTTGACAGGGGGTGCCTACGAGCAGTACTTC. It encodes CASSQRLLTGGAYEQYF.

Of note for this clone: The same CDR3 is also encoded by other DNA sequences in this sample. The chain has TRBV27 and TRBJ2-1; no firm D call. Per the germline V gene, CDR1 is MNHEY and CDR2 is SMNVEV (reference sequence). Trimming removed 4 bases from V and 0 bases from J, with 7 bases in between. The CDR3 is 14 amino acids. CDR3 protein: CASSSGGSYNEQFF. CDR3 sequence (DNA): TGTGCCAGCAGTTCGGGTGGCTCCTACAATGAGCAGTTCTTC.

The rearrangement uses TRBV5-1 and TRBJ2-1; 8 nucleotides align to TRBD1. The germline CDR1 and CDR2 sequences are SGHRS and YFSETQ. This CDR3 has 16 amino acids. J gave up 4 bases and V 5 bases, and 11 bases lay outside the gene matches. The CDR3 sequence: CASRYDGQGGYNEQFF. In DNA, the CDR3 is TGCGCCAGCAGGTACGACGGACAGGGAGGTTACAATGAGCAGTTCTTC. Using reference TRBV5-1 and TRBJ2-1 for the parts outside the CDR3, the full variable domain is KAGVTQTPRYLIKTRGQQVTLSCSPISGHRSVSWYQQTPGQGLQFLFEYFSETQRNKGNFPGRFSGRQFSNSRSEMNVSTLELGDSALYLCASRYDGQGGYNEQFFGPGTRLTVL.

The chain recombines TRBV28 with TRBJ1-5, with TRBD1 identical over 10 bases. CDR3 size: 14 residues. Germline CDR1 and CDR2: MDHEN and SYDVKM. Losses at the gene ends were 7 bases for V and 4 bases for J; bases not matched to a gene: 4. The CDR3 DNA sequence: TGTGCCAGCACCCCGGACAGGGGGAATCAGCCCCAGCATTTT. Protein sequence: CASTPDRGNQPQHF.

The chain uses TRBV27 and TRBJ2-3, with D possibly TRBD2 on 6 matching bases. From germline, CDR1 is MNHEY and CDR2 SMNVEV (reference sequence). Trimming pared 0 bases from V and 9 bases from J, leaving 10 bases between. This CDR3 spans 13 amino acids. The CDR3 here is CASSLSGGGTQYF. CDR3 nucleotide sequence: TGTGCCAGCAGTTTATCGGGGGGTGGGACGCAGTATTTT.

V usage is TRBV2 and J usage is TRBJ2-3, with 11 bases that match TRBD2. The CDR3 extends over 16 amino acids. V trimming: 2 bases; J trimming: 4 bases; junction bases outside the gene matches: 5. Germline CDR1 is SNHLY and CDR2 is FYNNEI. Here the CDR3 reads CASSEILAGGADTQYF. The CDR3 coding sequence is TGTGCCAGCAGTGAAATCCTAGCGGGAGGAGCAGATACGCAGTATTTT.